The 27 T cell receptor beta chains presented below share a single source sample, sequenced in a study of blood T cell repertoires in COVID-19. Assay used: immunoSEQ multiplex PCR; TCRdb lists only in-frame clones, some missing. This table has approximately 300,000 clones, roughly 90% appearing once. Sequenced sample: peripheral blood. Receptors were obtained from a woman in her 30s with COVID-19, enrolled during active disease.

The rearrangement links TRBV6-5 to TRBJ1-3, with a tentative D call TRBD1 (6 bases). V was trimmed by 6 bases and J by 7 bases, leaving 13 bases between them. This CDR3 spans 13 amino acids. The germline gives CDR1 MNHEY, CDR2 SVGAGI. CDR3 residues: CASRFRGRNTIYF. DNA for the CDR3: TGTGCCAGCAGATTCAGGGGTAGGAACACCATATATTTT.

This chain links TRBV18 with TRBJ2-5, with a weak D call TRBD1 (6 bases). The germline CDR1 and CDR2 sequences are KGHSH and LQKENI. The CDR3 runs 16 residues. V shed 8 bases and J shed 1 base, with 20 bases lying between them. The CDR3 DNA reads TGTGCCAGCCGTACTACAGGGAAGGGGTTCCAAGAGACCCAGTACTTC. This gives the protein CASRTTGKGFQETQYF. The whole variable domain, filled in from reference TRBV18 and TRBJ2-5, reads NAGVMQNPRHLVRRRGQEARLRCSPMKGHSHVYWYRQLPEEGLKFMVYLQKENIIDESGMPKERFSAEFPKEGPSILRIQQVVRGDSAAYFCASRTTGKGFQETQYFGPGTRLLVL.

The chain carries TRBV10-3 and TRBJ2-3, with a tentative D call TRBD2 (6 bases). CDR3 length equals 15 residues. Looked up from germline, CDR1 is ENHRY and CDR2 is SYGVKD. V was clipped by 2 bases and J by 2 bases, with 11 bases between them. CDR3 in DNA: TGTGCCATCAGTGAGGATAGCGGATTCACAGATACGCAGTATTTT. Its translation: CAISEDSGFTDTQYF.

V and J are TRBV19 and TRBJ1-3; 8 positions match TRBD1. From germline, CDR1 is LNHDA and CDR2 SQIVND (reference sequence). The V segment lost 3 bases and the J segment 3 bases; nucleotides outside the gene matches: 4. The CDR3 is 15 residues long. CDR3 sequence reads: CASSIGTGVGNTIYF. The CDR3 DNA sequence: TGTGCCAGTAGTATCGGGACAGGAGTTGGAAACACCATATATTTT.

The rearrangement joins TRBV28 to TRBJ2-1; TRBD2 agrees at 8 bases. Germline values: CDR1 MDHEN, CDR2 SYDVKM. J was trimmed by 8 bases and V by 5 bases; bases with no gene match: 5. There are 13 residues in the CDR3. CDR3 protein: CASSPAGVDEQFF. The CDR3 DNA reads TGTGCCAGCAGTCCAGCGGGAGTCGATGAGCAGTTCTTC. Full variable domain (outside the CDR3, taken from reference TRBV28 and TRBJ2-1): DVKVTQSSRYLVKRTGEKVFLECVQDMDHENMFWYRQDPGLGLRLIYFSYDVKMKEKGDIPEGYSVSREKKERFSLILESASTNQTSMYLCASSPAGVDEQFFGPGTRLTVL.

The chain employs TRBV19 and TRBJ2-3, with D perhaps TRBD2 (6 bases). Trimming left V 1 base short and J 10 bases short, with 9 bases between. The CDR3 runs 12 residues. Germline loops: CDR1 LNHDA, CDR2 SQIVND (reference sequence). CDR3: CASSIGLGAQYF. The CDR3 region has the DNA TGTGCCAGTAGTATAGGACTAGGTGCGCAGTATTTT.

This chain links TRBV11-2 with TRBJ2-6, with 10 bases matching TRBD1. The germline CDR1 and CDR2 sequences are SGHAT and FQNNGV. Trimming at V came to 6 bases and at J to 2 bases, leaving 10 bases not matched to a gene. CDR3 size: 18 residues. The CDR3 loop reads CASRRPGQGTPGANVLTF. The CDR3 nucleotides are TGTGCCAGCAGAAGACCGGGACAGGGGACCCCTGGGGCCAACGTCCTGACTTTC.

The chain is built from TRBV7-9 and TRBJ1-1; D not resolved. The CDR3 consists of 13 residues. V lost 7 bases to trimming and J lost 5 bases, with 14 bases between them. CDR1 is SEHNR and CDR2 is FQNEAQ in the germline V gene (reference sequence). The CDR3 reads CASITRRGTEAFF. The CDR3 nucleotides are TGTGCCAGCATCACGAGACGAGGGACTGAAGCTTTCTTT.

This rearrangement joins TRBV19 to TRBJ2-7, with 12 bases lining up with TRBD2. This CDR3 region has 15 residues. V trimming: 5 bases; J trimming: 1 base; junction bases outside the gene matches: 3. The germline V gene has CDR1 LNHDA and CDR2 SQIVND (reference sequence). CDR3 sequence: CASSLGTSGSYEQYF. DNA of the CDR3: TGTGCCAGTAGTCTAGGGACTAGCGGGTCCTACGAGCAGTACTTC.

The genes are TRBV19 and TRBJ2-1, with TRBD1 identical over 7 bases. The CDR3 runs to 21 residues. V shed 7 bases, J shed 6 bases, and the junction held 30 bases outside the gene matches. Germline V gene data show CDR1 as LNHDA and CDR2 as SQIVND (reference sequence). This chain's CDR3 is CASIGPGGSTSSRPTGNEQFF. Here the CDR3 DNA reads TGTGCCAGTATAGGGCCAGGGGGATCTACTTCCTCCCGCCCAACGGGCAATGAGCAGTTCTTC.

A single count supports this clone. The CDR3 loop reads CASSSPSGSYEQYF. For the CDR3, the DNA is TGTGCCAGCAGCAGCCCCAGCGGGAGCTACGAGCAGTACTTC. The V call is TRBV7-2, the J call TRBJ2-7, with 8 positions matching TRBD2. CDR1 and CDR2 (germline): SGHTA, FQGNSA. The V gene end was trimmed by 5 bases and the J gene end by 3 bases; junction bases not matched to a gene: 6. The CDR3 spans 14 residues.

This clone was seen a handful of times. The chain couples TRBV30 to TRBJ1-3; unclear D gene. Germline CDR1 GTSNPN, CDR2 SVGIG (reference sequence). The CDR3 totals 15 residues. Trimming left V 1 base short and J 0 bases short, with 10 bases between. Here the CDR3 reads CAWSGSESSGNTIYF. The CDR3 DNA is TGTGCCTGGAGTGGGAGTGAAAGCTCTGGAAACACCATATATTTT.

The chain is built from TRBV3-1 (or the pseudogene TRBV3-2) and TRBJ1-2, with D possibly being TRBD1 (5 bases). Looked up from germline, CDR1 is LGHDT and CDR2 is YNNKEL (reference sequence). Trimming cost V 4 bases and J 6 bases, with 18 bases left between them. This CDR3 region has 15 residues. CDR3 in amino acids: CASSRGWGDEHGYTF. CDR3 in DNA: TGTGCCAGCAGCCGAGGCTGGGGGGACGAGCATGGCTACACCTTC.

This clone was seen once. The chain links TRBV7-9 to TRBJ1-3; possible D gene TRBD1, 6 bases. V gave up 2 bases and J gave up 2 bases, with 13 bases separating them. The germline V gene has CDR1 SEHNR and CDR2 FQNEAQ (reference sequence). The CDR3 runs 16 residues. The CDR3 spells CASSLRRRTAGNTIYF. The CDR3 coding sequence is TGTGCCAGCAGCTTAAGGCGCCGGACAGCTGGAAACACCATATATTTT.

This rearrangement joins TRBV3-1 (or the pseudogene TRBV3-2) to TRBJ1-4, with 11 bases aligning to TRBD1. This CDR3 is built from 14 residues. The V segment lost 7 bases and the J segment 9 bases; nucleotides outside the gene matches: 7. CDR1 is LGHDT and CDR2 is YNNKEL in the germline V gene (reference sequence). CDR3 DNA: TGTGCCAGCACCCAGGGGACAGGGGGACAAAAACTGTTTTTT. It translates to CASTQGTGGQKLFF.

The chain has TRBV6-5 and TRBJ2-7; D not certain. In germline, CDR1 is MNHEY, CDR2 SVGAGI. CDR3 length: 14 amino acids. Trimming took off 7 bases at V and 2 bases at J, with 15 bases between the two ends. CDR3 protein: CASKVYGDPYEQYF. DNA of the CDR3: TGTGCCAGCAAGGTTTACGGAGATCCCTACGAGCAGTACTTC.

The rearrangement uses TRBV6-6 and TRBJ2-1, with a tentative D call TRBD2 (6 bases). The V and J ends lost 7 bases and 5 bases respectively, with 15 bases between them. The CDR3 runs 14 residues. CDR1 and CDR2 (germline): MNHNY, SVGAGI (reference sequence). The CDR3 sequence: CASIMKLADNEQFF. CDR3 bases: TGTGCCAGCATCATGAAACTAGCCGACAATGAGCAGTTCTTC.

J is TRBJ2-5 and V is TRBV13; TRBD1 matches at 8 bases. V shed 5 bases and J 2 bases; nucleotides not matched to a gene: 16. Germline V gene lookup returns CDR1 PRHDT and CDR2 FYEKMQ (reference sequence). The CDR3 covers 18 residues. This chain's CDR3 is CASSDTRTATGEQETQYF. CDR3 sequence (DNA): TGTGCCAGCAGCGACACCAGAACCGCGACAGGGGAACAAGAGACCCAGTACTTC.

The chain links TRBV12-3 or TRBV12-4 to TRBJ2-3; D possibly corresponds to TRBD2 (5 bases). The length of the CDR3 is 12 residues. Trimming shortened V by 8 bases and J by 3 bases, and 9 bases separated the two germline ends. CDR3 sequence: CASRPGTDTQYF. Here the CDR3 DNA reads TGTGCCAGCCGGCCGGGGACAGATACGCAGTATTTT.

The rearrangement uses TRBV12-5 and TRBJ1-1; no definite D call. The ends were cut back, 7 bases at V and 2 bases at J, with 11 bases in the middle. The CDR3 is 13 residues long. Germline loops: CDR1 LGHNT, CDR2 FRNRAP. The CDR3 region has the DNA TGTGCTAGTGCTTGGGCCGATAACACTGAAGCTTTCTTT. Protein: CASAWADNTEAFF.

The chain combines TRBV6-2 or TRBV6-3 with TRBJ1-5; D remains unclear. This CDR3 has 13 residues. The germline gives CDR1 MNHEY, CDR2 SVGEGT. The V and J ends lost 2 bases and 7 bases respectively, with 9 bases between them. The CDR3 DNA follows: TGTGCCAGCAGTTACGACTTCGGGCAGCCCCAGCATTTT. Translated, it gives CASSYDFGQPQHF.

This rearrangement joins TRBV18 to TRBJ1-1, with D possibly being TRBD1 (6 bases). The CDR3 has 13 amino acids. CDR1 KGHSH and CDR2 LQKENI come from the germline V gene. The V end was cut by 5 bases, the J end by 1 base, with 8 bases between. The CDR3 DNA reads as TGTGCCAGCTCAGGACAGCAGAACACTGAAGCTTTCTTT. Translated: CASSGQQNTEAFF.

This clone was observed once. V is TRBV7-8 and J is TRBJ1-5; D gene uncertain. V lost 1 base and J lost 3, with 16 bases in between. CDR1 SGHVS and CDR2 FQNEAQ come from the germline V gene. This CDR3 is 17 amino acids long. The CDR3 DNA reads TGTGCCAGCAGCTTAGTTCCCAGCGGAGGCCTCAATCAGCCCCAGCATTTT. This translates into CASSLVPSGGLNQPQHF.

This chain links TRBV2 with TRBJ2-7, with 8 nucleotides matching TRBD1. CDR1 SNHLY and CDR2 FYNNEI come from the germline V gene. This CDR3 is built from 13 residues. V shed 4 bases, J shed 5 bases, and the junction held 4 bases outside the gene matches. The CDR3 region has the DNA TGTGCCAGCAGTGCAGGGGGCGCCCACGAGCAGTACTTC. Translation gives CASSAGGAHEQYF.

The chain has TRBV5-1 and TRBJ2-3; no reliable D call. Germline CDR1 SGHRS, CDR2 YFSETQ. V lost 2 bases and J 6 bases, leaving 10 bases between the germline ends. The length of the CDR3 is 13 residues. The CDR3 DNA is TGCGCCAGCAGCTTTTCTCAGGCGGATACGCAGTATTTT. Translation gives CASSFSQADTQYF.

This chain links TRBV2 with TRBJ2-5, with a weak D call TRBD1 (5 bases). V lost 6 bases and J 10 bases, leaving 12 bases between the germline ends. The CDR3 runs to 11 residues. Germline assignment: CDR1 SNHLY and CDR2 FYNNEI. The CDR3 nucleotides read TGTGCCAGCAGGCTGGCTCAGGGCCAGTACTTC. It yields the protein CASRLAQGQYF.

The gene calls are TRBV20-1 and TRBJ2-4, with 7 bases aligning to TRBD2. Unmatched junction bases numbered 10, after V lost 3 bases and J lost 8 bases. The germline gives CDR1 DFQATT, CDR2 SNEGSKA (reference sequence). The CDR3 has 14 residues. CDR3: CSASSALALDIQYF. CDR3 nucleotides: TGCAGTGCTAGTTCGGCACTAGCGTTGGACATTCAGTACTTC.